These T cell receptor beta chains were read from a single sample in a study of tumor T cells in aggressive B-cell lymphoma. Measured with immunoSEQ multiplex PCR; TCRdb has only the in-frame clones, and not every one. The sample shows about 7,900 clones, around 81% of them seen only once. Sequences were obtained from tumor tissue. These receptor sequences come from an adult with diffuse large B cell lymphoma. The CDR3 runs from the conserved cysteine through the conserved F or W. D genes are given only for firm matches. Rows give clone size only sometimes, using once, few, many, or a class for an expanded clone.

TRBJ2-2 15 . TRBD1 TRBV18 TGTGCCAGCTCACGGGACAGGGGCTCTACCGGGGAGCTGTTTTTT CASSRDRGSTGELFF
TRBJ2-2 16 large TRBD1 TRBV12-5 TGTGCTAGTGGTTCCACCCAGGACAGGGCATTCGGGGAGCTGTTTTTT CASGSTQDRAFGELFF
TRBJ2-7 13 . . TRBV19 TGTGCCAGTAGTATAGTACCTGCCTACGAGCAGTACTTC CASSIVPAYEQYF
TRBJ1-2 14 . . TRBV11-2 TGTGCCAGCAGCCCATTCCCAAACAGGGCTGGCTACACCTTC CASSPFPNRAGYTF
TRBJ1-1 14 . . TRBV5-1 TGCGCCAGCAGCTTGGTCAGGGTGAACACTGAAGCTTTCTTT CASSLVRVNTEAFF
TRBJ1-1 14 . . TRBV5-1 TGCGCCAGCAGCGGACAGAGACTGAACACTGAAGCTTTCTTT CASSGQRLNTEAFF
TRBJ1-2 13 once . TRBV27 TGTGCCAGCAGATCGGGGTGGGTACACGGCTACACCTTC CASRSGWVHGYTF
TRBJ1-2 15 . TRBD1 TRBV5-1 TGCGCCAGCAGCTGGGGGACAGGGTGGTTGAGTGGCTACACCTTC CASSWGTGWLSGYTF
TRBJ2-3 12 . TRBD1 TRBV2 TGTGCCAGCAAGAGGGACAGTGCAAATTTGGATTTT CASKRDSANLDF
TRBJ2-7 16 . . TRBV6-6 TGTGCCAGCAGTTACCCCTCTAGCATCTTGGGCTACGAGCAGTACTTC CASSYPSSILGYEQYF
TRBJ1-4 15 . TRBD1 TRBV7-6 TGTGCCAGCAGCGTCGAGACAGGGGGTTGGGAAAAACTGTTTTTT CASSVETGGWEKLFF
TRBJ1-2 15 . . TRBV15 TGTGCCACCAGCAGAGATATTCAAAGCGGCGGTGGCTACACCTTC CATSRDIQSGGGYTF
TRBJ1-6 15 . . TRBV10-2 TGCGCCAGCAGTGAGTCAGGGACTGGGAATTCACCCCTCCACTTT CASSESGTGNSPLHF
TRBJ2-7 13 . TRBD2 TRBV30 TGTGCCTGGTCGACTAGCGGGAGATACGAGCAGTACTTC CAWSTSGRYEQYF
TRBJ2-1 15 . TRBD2 TRBV19 TGTGCCAGTAGTTCGACGGGACTAGCGAACAATGAGCAGTTCTTC CASSSTGLANNEQFF
TRBJ2-7 15 . . TRBV15 TGTGCCACCAGCAGAGAGAGGAGTTGGGTGGACGAGCAGTACTTC CATSRERSWVDEQYF
TRBJ1-1 15 . . TRBV4-3 TGCGCCAGCAGCCAAGAAGGGCAGGGTAACACTGAAGCTTTCTTT CASSQEGQGNTEAFF
TRBJ2-5 14 . . TRBV7-8 TGTGCCAGCAGCTTGTGGGGAGAGGAAGAGACCCAGTACTTC CASSLWGEEETQYF